A selection of T cell receptor beta chains follows, all from one sample in a study of Graves' ophthalmopathy and Graves' hyperthyroidism. From the multiplex PCR reads, TCRdb called clonotypes with MiXCR, one entry per CDR3 protein. The data contain fewer than 600,000 distinct CDR3 sequences, around 15% of them seen just once; the ten biggest clones take up about a tenth. Sequenced material: blood. The receptors here all came from a woman in her twenties or thirties with Graves' ophthalmopathy. The CDR3 runs from the conserved cysteine through the conserved F or W. The order of the fields is D gene, V gene, CDR3 length, J gene, clone size, CDR3 DNA, CDR3 protein. A D gene is named only where the DNA matches it firmly. Rows may omit the clone size; those that give it use once, few, many or a size class.

TRBD1,TRBV7-8,14,TRBJ2-7,many,TGTGCCAGCAGCCCGGACAGGGGGCGGGGGGAGCAGTACTTC,CASSPDRGRGEQYF
TRBD2,TRBV6-1,14,TRBJ2-5,many,TGTGCCAGCAGGGTGGCGGGGGTGGCCCCTGGATTGCACTTC,CASRVAGVAPGLHF
.,TRBV15,13,TRBJ1-1,many,TGTGCCACCAGCATTGACACCCACACTGAAGCTTTCTTT,CATSIDTHTEAFF
TRBD2,TRBV2,15,TRBJ2-5,.,TGTGCCAGCAGGACCGGGACTAGCGGAGGGGAGACCCAGTACTTC,CASRTGTSGGETQYF
TRBD2,TRBV7-9,15,TRBJ2-7,many,TGTGCCAGCAGCTTAGCAGCGGGGGTTCGGGACGAGCAGTACTTC,CASSLAAGVRDEQYF
TRBD1,TRBV28,16,TRBJ1-5,many,TGTGCCAGCAGTGAAACGACAGGGTTCCCAGATCAGCCCCAGCATTTT,CASSETTGFPDQPQHF
.,TRBV18,16,TRBJ2-7,.,TGTGCCAGCTCACCCCAGCCGGGCATAGGTTCCTACGAGCAGTACTTC,CASSPQPGIGSYEQYF
TRBD2,TRBV30,15,TRBJ2-7,many,TGTGCCTGGAGTGTACTTCTAGCGGGGGCTTACGAGCAGTACTTC,CAWSVLLAGAYEQYF
.,TRBV28,15,TRBJ2-2,many,TGTGCCAGCAGTTCGGACGGGGGTTACACCGGGGAGCTGTTTTTT,CASSSDGGYTGELFF
.,TRBV30,13,TRBJ1-6,many,TGTGCCTGGAGTGTACAGGGTAATTCACCCCTCCACTTT,CAWSVQGNSPLHF
TRBD1,TRBV7-8,16,TRBJ1-5,many,TGTGCCAGCAGCTTCCAGGGGGACACCCCCAATCAGCCCCAGCATTTT,CASSFQGDTPNQPQHF
.,TRBV6-5,16,TRBJ1-6,many,TGTGCCAGCAAGTTCTCGACGGCCCCCTATAATTCACCCCTCCACTTT,CASKFSTAPYNSPLHF
.,TRBV18,15,TRBJ1-1,many,TGTGCCAGCTCAATACAGGGTTTGGGGAACACTGAAGCTTTCTTT,CASSIQGLGNTEAFF